These 24 T cell receptor beta chains came from one sample sequenced in a study of neurological immune-mediated disorders. TCRdb used MiXCR to reprocess the 5' RACE reads, holding one entry per CDR3 protein. The table has about 30,000 distinct CDR3 sequences, about 12% seen once. The sequencing sample was made of PBMCs. These receptors were taken from a woman aged 60 to 75 in good health.

In its sample, this clonotype was seen many times. The rearrangement links TRBV5-1 to TRBJ1-4; 8 bases match TRBD1. CDR1 SGHRS and CDR2 YFSETQ come from the germline V gene. With V trimmed by 3 bases and J by 5 bases, 3 bases remained unmatched. There are 14 residues in the CDR3. In DNA form, the CDR3 reads TGCGCCAGCAGCTCGGGACAGGAAAATGAAAAACTGTTTTTT. Protein sequence: CASSSGQENEKLFF. The entire variable domain, with the rest obtained from reference TRBV5-1 and TRBJ1-4, is as follows: KAGVTQTPRYLIKTRGQQVTLSCSPISGHRSVSWYQQTPGQGLQFLFEYFSETQRNKGNFPGRFSGRQFSNSRSEMNVSTLELGDSALYLCASSSGQENEKLFFGSGTQLSVL.

This clonotype appeared many times. The V and J genes are TRBV7-2 and TRBJ2-1; 7 nucleotides align to TRBD1. Germline V lookup: CDR1 SGHTA, CDR2 FQGNSA. V was clipped by 5 bases and J by 6 bases; unmatched bases: 7. The CDR3 extends over 14 amino acids. The CDR3 reads CASSRMGDSNEQFF. CDR3 coding DNA: TGTGCCAGCAGCCGAATGGGGGACAGCAATGAGCAGTTCTTC.

The table lists this clonotype with many counts. V is TRBV5-5 and J is TRBJ2-5; 12 bases map to TRBD2. V lost 1 base to trimming and J lost 5 bases; unmatched junction nucleotides: 6. Germline values: CDR1 SGHKS, CDR2 YYEKEE (reference sequence). The CDR3 length is 16 residues. The CDR3 DNA reads as TGTGCCAGCAGCTTGACTCTAGCGGGGGGGTTGGAGACCCAGTACTTC. It yields the protein CASSLTLAGGLETQYF.

This clonotype has at least ten counts. V gene TRBV5-1 combines with J gene TRBJ2-1, with 7 nucleotides matching TRBD1. In germline, CDR1 is SGHRS, CDR2 YFSETQ. CDR3 length: 16 residues. V was clipped by 5 bases and J by 1 base; unmatched bases: 9. Here the CDR3 DNA reads TGCGCCAGCAGACTCGACAGGGTAGGTTCCTACAATGAGCAGTTCTTC. Translated, it gives CASRLDRVGSYNEQFF.

This clonotype occurred many times. The chain employs TRBV5-1 and TRBJ1-4; possibly TRBD1 for D (5 bases). This CDR3 has 14 amino acids. Germline CDR1 is SGHRS and CDR2 is YFSETQ. V lost 4 bases, J lost 4 bases, and 11 bases lay in between. The CDR3: CASSRDGLNEKLFF. The CDR3 nucleotides are TGCGCCAGCAGCCGGGACGGACTTAATGAAAAACTGTTTTTT.

This clonotype was detected ten times or more. The chain carries TRBV25-1 and TRBJ2-6, with TRBD1 matching 10 bases. CDR3 length: 16 amino acids. Germline V gene lookup returns CDR1 MGHDK and CDR2 SYGVNS. After removal of 4 bases from V and 2 bases from J, the junction contained 2 bases not matched to a gene. DNA of the CDR3: TGTGCCAGCAGTGGGGACAGGGGCGCTGGGGCCAACGTCCTGACTTTC. Amino acid sequence: CASSGDRGAGANVLTF.

This clonotype was seen many times. The chain is built from TRBV20-1 and TRBJ2-5; TRBD2 is a possible D gene (7 bases). There are 15 residues in the CDR3. The V end lost 4 bases, the J end lost 1 base, and 16 bases lay between the germline ends. The V gene's germline CDR1 is DFQATT and CDR2 SNEGSKA (reference sequence). The CDR3 DNA reads TGCAGTGCTATGGGGGGGGGCCATTTCCAAGAGACCCAGTACTTC. The encoded protein is CSAMGGGHFQETQYF.

This clonotype was counted ten times or more. This rearrangement joins TRBV5-5 to TRBJ2-6, with D perhaps assigned TRBD1 or TRBD2 (5 bases each). Germline CDR1 and CDR2: SGHKS and YYEKEE (reference sequence). The CDR3 runs 18 residues. V was cut by 0 bases and J by 1 base, with 14 bases left in between. The CDR3, as DNA: TGTGCCAGCAGCTTGGATATGAGGGGAACTTCTGGGGCCAACGTCCTGACTTTC. It yields the protein CASSLDMRGTSGANVLTF.

The sample holds many counts of this clonotype. The CDR3 spells CASSQDPVPPNTGELFF. CDR3 DNA: TGTGCCAGCAGCCAAGATCCCGTCCCGCCGAACACCGGGGAGCTGTTTTTT. The chain couples TRBV3-1 to TRBJ2-2; D is unclear. Germline CDR1 is LGHDT and CDR2 is YNNKEL (reference sequence). Trimming took off 0 bases at V and 0 bases at J, with 11 bases between the two ends. CDR3 length equals 17 residues.

This clonotype was observed at least ten times. The rearrangement uses TRBV20-1 and TRBJ2-3; D remains unclear. V dropped 4 bases and J dropped 5 bases, with 7 bases sitting between them. CDR3 length equals 11 residues. The germline gives CDR1 DFQATT, CDR2 SNEGSKA (reference sequence). In DNA form, the CDR3 reads TGCAGTGCTACCCTTGGAGATACGCAGTATTTT. This gives the protein CSATLGDTQYF.

The gene calls are TRBV4-3 and TRBJ2-7; D uncertain. Germline loops: CDR1 LGHNA, CDR2 YSLEER. This CDR3 has 14 residues. Trimming left V 1 base short and J 0 bases short, with 7 bases between. CDR3 nucleotides: TGCGCCAGCAGCCAAGGACCGAACTCCTACGAGCAGTACTTC. It codes for CASSQGPNSYEQYF.

This clonotype was observed many times. The chain couples TRBV20-1 to TRBJ1-2; 12 nucleotides match TRBD1. The V and J ends lost 0 bases and 3 bases, in that order; junction bases with no gene match: 11. Germline CDR1 and CDR2: DFQATT and SNEGSKA (reference sequence). CDR3 length: 18 amino acids. The CDR3 spells CSARDLPPGQGAYYGYTF. As DNA, the CDR3 is TGCAGTGCTAGAGATCTTCCACCGGGACAGGGGGCGTACTATGGCTACACCTTC.

There are many counts of this clonotype. The genes are TRBV20-1 and TRBJ2-3, with a weak D call TRBD2 (5 bases). V lost 3 bases and J lost 0, with 13 bases in between. This CDR3 region has 15 residues. Per germline, CDR1 DFQATT and CDR2 SNEGSKA (reference sequence). CDR3 sequence (DNA): TGCAGTGCTAGTGGAGGCGCGCTAAGCACAGATACGCAGTATTTT. Translation: CSASGGALSTDTQYF.

This clonotype was counted ten times or more. The gene calls are TRBV12-3 or TRBV12-4 and TRBJ1-1, with 11 bases fitting TRBD1. The CDR3 length is 14 residues. The junction had 6 bases not matched to a gene; V was cut back by 6 bases and J by 6 bases. This CDR3 reads CASRRTGGGSEAFF. CDR3 sequence (DNA): TGTGCCAGCAGACGGACAGGGGGCGGTTCTGAAGCTTTCTTT.

At least ten counts were recorded for this clonotype. The J gene is TRBJ2-3, the V gene TRBV20-1, with D unresolved. The V end was cut by 0 bases, the J end by 0 bases, with 10 bases between. This CDR3 is 15 amino acids long. Germline CDR1 reads DFQATT; CDR2 reads SNEGSKA (reference sequence). In DNA, the CDR3 is TGCAGTGCTAGAGATCGGGTACTAAGCACAGATACGCAGTATTTT. Protein: CSARDRVLSTDTQYF.

This clonotype was seen at least ten times. The chain carries TRBV27 and TRBJ1-2, with 10 positions matching TRBD1. Per the germline V gene, CDR1 is MNHEY and CDR2 is SMNVEV (reference sequence). This CDR3 is built from 16 residues. V lost 8 bases and J lost 9; bases outside the gene matches: 18. CDR3 nucleotides: TGTGCCAGCTCGACTCCCCGGGACAGGGGCCTTAAAAGCTACACCTTC. This encodes CASSTPRDRGLKSYTF.

This clonotype was found many times. This chain uses TRBV27 with TRBJ2-1, with D perhaps TRBD2 (5 bases). Per the germline V gene, CDR1 is MNHEY and CDR2 is SMNVEV (reference sequence). The V gene lost 5 bases and the J gene lost 9 bases, with 23 bases spanning the gap. The CDR3 covers 16 residues. In DNA, the CDR3 is TGTGCCAGCAGTCCAGTTCTGCTAGCCCGGGTTGGTGAGCAGTTCTTC. It translates to CASSPVLLARVGEQFF.

This clonotype has ten or more counts. The V call is TRBV5-6, the J call TRBJ2-3, with TRBD1 identical over 7 bases. CDR3 length equals 15 residues. With 4 bases clipped from V and 2 bases from J, the junction kept 7 bases outside the gene matches. The germline gives CDR1 SGHDT, CDR2 YYEEEE. The CDR3 nucleotides read TGTGCCAGCAGCCAAATGACAGGGCCCACAGATACGCAGTATTTT. Translating gives CASSQMTGPTDTQYF.

This clonotype was seen ten or more times. The CDR3 sequence: CSAGVAGATDTQYF. CDR3 nucleotide sequence: TGCAGTGCTGGAGTAGCGGGGGCCACAGATACGCAGTATTTT. The rearrangement joins TRBV20-1 to TRBJ2-3; 9 nucleotides agree with TRBD2. CDR3 length: 14 residues. V gave up 5 bases and J gave up 2 bases; unmatched junction bases: 5. CDR1 DFQATT and CDR2 SNEGSKA come from the germline V gene (reference sequence).

This clonotype appeared many times. This chain connects TRBV7-2 to TRBJ2-3; 15 bases are a match to TRBD2. Germline-derived CDR1 and CDR2 are SGHTA and FQGNSA. Trimming at V came to 5 bases and at J to 4 bases, leaving 4 bases not matched to a gene. CDR3 size: 16 residues. CDR3 region: CASSPWTSGGADTQYF. CDR3 DNA: TGTGCCAGCAGCCCTTGGACTAGCGGGGGGGCAGATACGCAGTATTTT. The full variable domain, rest sourced from reference TRBV7-2 and TRBJ2-3, is GAGVSQSPSNKVTEKGKDVELRCDPISGHTALYWYRQSLGQGLEFLIYFQGNSAPDKSGLPSDRFSAERTGGSVSTLTIQRTQQEDSAVYLCASSPWTSGGADTQYFGPGTRLTVL.

This chain links TRBV9 with TRBJ2-1; 8 bases match TRBD2. With 0 bases clipped from V and 4 bases from J, the junction kept 9 bases outside the gene matches. The CDR3 covers 17 residues. Germline V gives CDR1 SGDLS, CDR2 YYNGEE. The CDR3 loop reads CASSVVEGGGTYNEQFF. The CDR3 DNA follows: TGTGCCAGCAGCGTAGTGGAAGGCGGGGGGACATACAATGAGCAGTTCTTC.

This clonotype was counted ten times or more. The J gene is TRBJ2-7, the V gene TRBV6-6; TRBD2 matches 11 bases. Germline CDR1 MNHNY, CDR2 SVGAGI (reference sequence). CDR3 length: 14 amino acids. The trim removed 4 bases at V and 3 bases at J, leaving 2 bases unmatched. In nucleotides, the CDR3 is TGTGCCAGCAGTTTGACTAGCGGGGACTACGAGCAGTACTTC. It codes for CASSLTSGDYEQYF.

This clonotype was found many times. The DNA is left out, because the CDR3 cannot be placed on it with certainty; the CDR3 is given as TCRdb lists it. The J gene is TRBJ2-1, the V gene TRBV7-3; the table gives TRBD2 as D, unverified against the DNA. Germline values: CDR1 SGHTA, CDR2 FQGTGA. The CDR3 has 14 residues if both end residues are counted. This chain's CDR3 is CASSLSSSGHEQFF.

This clonotype has at least ten counts. CDR3 nucleotides: TGCGCCAGCAGCTCGGACAGTCGACAAGGACAGTTCTTC. This encodes CASSSDSRQGQFF. V gene TRBV5-1 combines with J gene TRBJ2-1; TRBD1 is a possible D gene (6 bases). Per the germline V gene, CDR1 is SGHRS and CDR2 is YFSETQ. The V end was cut by 3 bases, the J end by 13 bases, with 17 bases between. The CDR3 consists of 13 residues.